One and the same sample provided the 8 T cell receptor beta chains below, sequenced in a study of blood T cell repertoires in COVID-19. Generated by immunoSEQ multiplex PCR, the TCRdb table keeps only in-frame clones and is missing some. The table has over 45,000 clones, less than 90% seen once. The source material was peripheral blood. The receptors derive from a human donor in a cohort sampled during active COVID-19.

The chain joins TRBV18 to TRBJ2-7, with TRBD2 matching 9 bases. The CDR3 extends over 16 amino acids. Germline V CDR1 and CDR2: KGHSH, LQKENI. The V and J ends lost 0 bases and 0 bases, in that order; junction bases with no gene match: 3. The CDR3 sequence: CASSPPTSGHSYEQYF. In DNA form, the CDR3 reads TGTGCCAGCTCACCACCGACTAGCGGCCACTCCTACGAGCAGTACTTC.

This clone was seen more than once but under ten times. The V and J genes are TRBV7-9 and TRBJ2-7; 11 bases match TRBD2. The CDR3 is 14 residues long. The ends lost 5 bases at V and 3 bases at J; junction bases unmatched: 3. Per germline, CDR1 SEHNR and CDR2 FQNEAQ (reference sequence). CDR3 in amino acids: CASSPLAGGYEQYF. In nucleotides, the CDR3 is TGTGCCAGCAGCCCCCTAGCGGGGGGCTACGAGCAGTACTTC.

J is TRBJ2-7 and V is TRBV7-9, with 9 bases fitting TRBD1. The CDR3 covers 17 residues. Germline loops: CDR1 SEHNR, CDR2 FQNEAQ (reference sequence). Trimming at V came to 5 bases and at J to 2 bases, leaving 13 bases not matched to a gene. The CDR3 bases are TGTGCCAGCAGCCCGTCGCGTCCCGGGACAGGGCCCTACGAGCAGTACTTC. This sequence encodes CASSPSRPGTGPYEQYF.

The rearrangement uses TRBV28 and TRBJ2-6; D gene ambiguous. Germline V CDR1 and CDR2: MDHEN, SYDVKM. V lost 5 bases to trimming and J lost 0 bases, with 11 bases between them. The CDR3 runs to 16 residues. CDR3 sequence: CASSRPGASGANVLTF. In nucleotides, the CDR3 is TGTGCCAGCAGTCGCCCCGGTGCCTCTGGGGCCAACGTCCTGACTTTC.

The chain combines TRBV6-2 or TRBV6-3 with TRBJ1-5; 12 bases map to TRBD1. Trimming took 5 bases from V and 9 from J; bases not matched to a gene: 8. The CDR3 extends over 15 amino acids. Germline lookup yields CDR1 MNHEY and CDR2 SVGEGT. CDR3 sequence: CASSPRDRGLSPQHF. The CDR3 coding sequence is TGTGCCAGCAGTCCCCGGGACAGGGGGCTTTCGCCCCAGCATTTT.

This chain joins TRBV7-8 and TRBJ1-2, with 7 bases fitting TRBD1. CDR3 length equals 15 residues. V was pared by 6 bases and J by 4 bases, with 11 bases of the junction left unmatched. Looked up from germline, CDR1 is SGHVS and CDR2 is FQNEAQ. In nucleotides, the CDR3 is TGTGCCAGCAGTTTTACAGGGGCCACCTTCTATGGCTACACCTTC. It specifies CASSFTGATFYGYTF.

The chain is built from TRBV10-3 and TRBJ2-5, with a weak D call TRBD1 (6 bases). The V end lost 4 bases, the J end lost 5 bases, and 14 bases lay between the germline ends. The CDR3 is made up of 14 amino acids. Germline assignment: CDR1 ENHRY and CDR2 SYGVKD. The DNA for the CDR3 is TGTGCCATCAGTGGCCTGGGGGCCCGGGAGACCCAGTACTTC. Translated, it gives CAISGLGARETQYF.

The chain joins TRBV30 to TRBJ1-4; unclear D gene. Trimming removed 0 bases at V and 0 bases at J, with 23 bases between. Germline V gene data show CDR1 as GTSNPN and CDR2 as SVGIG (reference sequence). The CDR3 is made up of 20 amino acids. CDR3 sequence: CAWSVLRSFDFRSTNEKLFF. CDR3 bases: TGTGCCTGGAGTGTACTAAGGTCTTTCGATTTTCGTTCAACTAATGAAAAACTGTTTTTT.